The clone carrying this T cell receptor beta chain was seen only once. At one boundary the junction diverges from the germline segment, which might be a read error. TCRdb analysed the reads with MiXCR anew, one entry per CDR3 protein. The data hold under 850,000 distinct CDR3 sequences, with approximately 34% observed a single time. These data originate in a study of T cell repertoires in cytomegalovirus infection. Germline V gene data show CDR1 as MNHEY and CDR2 as SMNVEV (reference sequence). The CDR3 spans 16 residues. The sequence derives from a human donor in good health (CMV status not recorded). Some clones in this sample may be carry-over from other donors' samples. The sequenced sample was PBMCs. This chain uses TRBV27 with TRBJ2-4; D is uncertain. As DNA, the CDR3 is TGTGCCTGCAGTCTCGGGCCGCGTTCTCGGGAAAACATTCAGTACTTC. Translated, it gives CACSLGPRSRENIQYF.